Presented here are 21 T cell receptor beta chains from one specimen sequenced in a study of blood T cell repertoires in COVID-19. Produced via immunoSEQ multiplex PCR; TCRdb's table is partial and in-frame only. Of approximately 400,000 clones in the sample, more than 85% were seen once. Sequencing input: PBMCs or T cells enriched from blood (not recorded which). These receptor sequences come from a woman between 35 and 50 years old who had been exposed to COVID-19.

The chain links TRBV7-6 to TRBJ2-2; weak D call: TRBD1 (5 bases). CDR3 length: 15 residues. Germline CDR1 is SGHVS and CDR2 is FNYEAQ. Trimming removed 5 bases at V and 5 bases at J, with 15 bases between. The CDR3 sequence: CASSDIGEATGELFF. As DNA, the CDR3 is TGTGCCAGCAGCGACATAGGGGAAGCGACCGGGGAGCTGTTTTTT.

This clone was seen a handful of times. The chain has TRBV6-4 and TRBJ1-1; 8 nucleotides line up with TRBD1. Germline V gene lookup returns CDR1 MRHNA and CDR2 SNTAGT. The CDR3 is made up of 14 amino acids. The V and J ends lost 4 bases and 6 bases, in that order; junction bases with no gene match: 7. CDR3 sequence: CASSAQQGASEAFF. CDR3 DNA: TGTGCCAGCAGTGCTCAGCAGGGGGCCTCTGAAGCTTTCTTT.

This clone was counted once. The J gene is TRBJ1-3, the V gene TRBV19; no definite D call. The V gene lost 3 bases and the J gene lost 4 bases, with 16 bases spanning the gap. Germline CDR1 is LNHDA and CDR2 is SQIVND (reference sequence). The length of the CDR3 is 16 residues. The CDR3 reads CASSIAASSLGNTIYF. The CDR3 coding sequence is TGTGCCAGTAGTATCGCGGCATCCTCTCTGGGAAACACCATATATTTT. Full variable domain (rest looked up from reference TRBV19 and TRBJ1-3): DGGITQSPKYLFRKEGQNVTLSCEQNLNHDAMYWYRQDPGQGLRLIYYSQIVNDFQKGDIAEGYSVSREKKESFPLTVTSAQKNPTAFYLCASSIAASSLGNTIYFGEGSWLTVV.

The chain has TRBV27 and TRBJ2-1, with no clear D. V lost 2 bases, J lost 3 bases, and 5 bases lay in between. Looked up from germline, CDR1 is MNHEY and CDR2 is SMNVEV (reference sequence). The CDR3 runs to 13 residues. The CDR3 here is CASSLESYNEQFF. In DNA, the CDR3 is TGTGCCAGCAGTTTAGAGAGCTACAATGAGCAGTTCTTC.

This chain links TRBV5-8 with TRBJ1-6; no definite D call. With 0 bases removed from V and 1 base from J, the gap between germline ends came to 14 bases. This CDR3 spans 18 amino acids. Looked up from germline, CDR1 is SGHTS and CDR2 is YDEGEE. As DNA, the CDR3 is TGTGCCAGCAGCTTGGCCCCGAGGGCTGGGTCCTATAATTCACCCCTCCACTTT. Amino acid sequence: CASSLAPRAGSYNSPLHF.

This clone has just one count. The chain combines TRBV4-3 with TRBJ2-5; TRBD1 matches at 7 bases. V dropped 0 bases and J dropped 2; count of bases not matched to a gene: 6. There are 16 residues in the CDR3. Germline-derived CDR1 and CDR2 are LGHNA and YSLEER. The CDR3 coding sequence is TGCGCCAGCAGCCAAGATCCCAGGGGGATTCAAGAGACCCAGTACTTC. This gives the protein CASSQDPRGIQETQYF.

The chain has TRBV7-3 and TRBJ1-1; D gene ambiguous. CDR3 length: 13 amino acids. Germline values: CDR1 SGHTA, CDR2 FQGTGA. Trimming cost V 5 bases and J 7 bases, with 14 bases left between them. In DNA form, the CDR3 reads TGTGCCAGCAGCCTACTACCCGGCGGTGAAGCTTTCTTT. As protein: CASSLLPGGEAFF.

This clone turned up a few times. The gene calls are TRBV18 and TRBJ1-1; maybe TRBD1 (5 bases). The V and J ends lost 3 bases and 4 bases respectively, with 12 bases between them. The CDR3 runs to 14 residues. Germline lookup yields CDR1 KGHSH and CDR2 LQKENI. CDR3 in DNA: TGTGCCAGCTCACCGGGGGGTTCTGGCACTGAAGCTTTCTTT. It codes for CASSPGGSGTEAFF.

The gene calls are TRBV12-3 or TRBV12-4 and TRBJ2-2; unclear D gene. The germline V and J ends were trimmed by 6 bases and 5 bases, with 10 bases remaining between them. The CDR3 contains 13 residues. This chain's CDR3 is CASRKSLTGELFF. CDR3 in DNA: TGTGCCAGCAGAAAAAGCCTTACCGGGGAGCTGTTTTTT.

As concerns this clone: Other DNA sequences in this sample translate to the same CDR3. The chain recombines TRBV15 with TRBJ2-7, with D possibly TRBD2 on 6 matching bases. The germline CDR1 and CDR2 sequences are LNHNV and YYDKDF (reference sequence). The ends were cut back, 0 bases at V and 2 bases at J, with 8 bases in the middle. CDR3 length: 14 residues. The DNA of the CDR3 is TGTGCCACCAGCAGAGATCGGGGGACCTACGAGCAGTACTTC. Translated, it gives CATSRDRGTYEQYF.

The V gene is TRBV11-3, the J gene TRBJ2-1; 9 bases fit TRBD2. The CDR3 is made up of 18 amino acids. V shed 5 bases, J shed 7 bases, and the junction held 18 bases outside the gene matches. CDR1 is SGHNT, CDR2 YENEEA, per germline. CDR3 protein: CASSAERGDTTVRNEQFF. Written as DNA, the CDR3 is TGTGCCAGCAGCGCTGAGCGGGGGGACACGACCGTTAGGAATGAGCAGTTCTTC.

The J gene is TRBJ1-3, the V gene TRBV5-1, with D tentatively TRBD1 (6 bases). This CDR3 spans 16 amino acids. V shed 1 base and J shed 0 bases, with 11 bases lying between them. Germline V CDR1 and CDR2: SGHRS, YFSETQ. The CDR3 protein is CASSLSGQSSGNTIYF. Written as DNA, the CDR3 is TGCGCCAGCAGCTTGTCTGGACAGAGCTCTGGAAACACCATATATTTT.

The genes are TRBV15 and TRBJ2-7, with 11 bases aligning to TRBD2. The V and J ends lost 3 bases and 5 bases, in that order; junction bases with no gene match: 9. The CDR3 extends over 16 amino acids. CDR1 and CDR2 from the germline V gene are LNHNV and YYDKDF (reference sequence). This chain's CDR3 is CATSRDLAGGFNEQYF. DNA for the CDR3: TGTGCCACCAGCAGGGATCTAGCGGGAGGCTTCAACGAGCAGTACTTC.

The V call is TRBV6-6, the J call TRBJ2-7, with unresolved D. Germline CDR1 reads MNHNY; CDR2 reads SVGAGI (reference sequence). The CDR3 length is 15 residues. The V end lost 0 bases, the J end lost 0 bases, and 9 bases lay between the germline ends. The CDR3 DNA sequence: TGTGCCAGCAGTTACTCGCAGGTTGACTCCTACGAGCAGTACTTC. Protein product: CASSYSQVDSYEQYF.

This chain uses TRBV2 with TRBJ2-3; 9 bases line up with TRBD1. With V trimmed by 7 bases and J by 1 base, 6 bases remained unmatched. CDR3 length: 15 amino acids. Germline V CDR1 and CDR2: SNHLY, FYNNEI. Written as DNA, the CDR3 is TGTGCCAGCATCGGGACAGGGCTACGCACAGATACGCAGTATTTT. Its protein is CASIGTGLRTDTQYF.

V usage is TRBV9 and J usage is TRBJ2-3; 8 bases are shared with TRBD2. Germline trimming cut 2 bases from V and 2 bases from J; bases unmatched to any gene: 4. Germline CDR1 reads SGDLS; CDR2 reads YYNGEE. CDR3 length: 15 amino acids. CDR3 coding DNA: TGTGCCAGCAGCGTGCGAGCGGGAGACACAGATACGCAGTATTTT. This translates into CASSVRAGDTDTQYF.

The V call is TRBV7-9, the J call TRBJ2-3; TRBD1 agrees at 10 bases. Germline V gene lookup returns CDR1 SEHNR and CDR2 FQNEAQ (reference sequence). Trimming cost V 5 bases and J 3 bases; bases outside gene matches: 5. The CDR3 extends over 15 amino acids. CDR3 DNA sequence: TGTGCCAGCAGCACCCGACAGGGGGCAACAGATACGCAGTATTTT. It codes for CASSTRQGATDTQYF.

V usage is TRBV19 and J usage is TRBJ1-5, with D possibly matching TRBD1 (5 bases). V was pared by 7 bases and J by 1 base, with 20 bases between. The germline CDR1 and CDR2 sequences are LNHDA and SQIVND (reference sequence). The CDR3 is made up of 17 amino acids. The CDR3 here is CASTSRVGGRSNQPQHF. The CDR3 nucleotides read TGTGCCAGTACATCTCGGGTCGGGGGTCGGAGCAATCAGCCCCAGCATTTT.

V usage is TRBV5-4 and J usage is TRBJ2-1; TRBD2 aligns across 7 bases. The junction had 10 bases not matched to a gene; V was cut back by 4 bases and J by 6 bases. CDR3 length: 15 amino acids. The germline CDR1 and CDR2 sequences are SGHNT and YYREEE (reference sequence). CDR3 sequence: CASSPVGRAGNEQFF. The CDR3 region has the DNA TGTGCCAGCAGCCCGGTGGGGAGGGCGGGCAATGAGCAGTTCTTC.

This sequence joins TRBV7-9 and TRBJ2-7; 11 positions match TRBD2. With V trimmed by 7 bases and J by 4 bases, 6 bases remained unmatched. Germline V lookup: CDR1 SEHNR, CDR2 FQNEAQ (reference sequence). The CDR3 has 14 residues. The CDR3 DNA follows: TGTGCCAGCACCGAGACTAGCGGGGATTACGAGCAGTACTTC. Its translation: CASTETSGDYEQYF.

This chain uses TRBV2 with TRBJ2-3; 11 bases line up with TRBD2. This CDR3 is built from 15 residues. V lost 8 bases to trimming and J lost 0 bases; unmatched junction nucleotides: 4. Germline lookup yields CDR1 SNHLY and CDR2 FYNNEI. The DNA of the CDR3 is TGTGCCAGCTCCCGACTAGCGGGGAGCACAGATACGCAGTATTTT. Protein: CASSRLAGSTDTQYF.